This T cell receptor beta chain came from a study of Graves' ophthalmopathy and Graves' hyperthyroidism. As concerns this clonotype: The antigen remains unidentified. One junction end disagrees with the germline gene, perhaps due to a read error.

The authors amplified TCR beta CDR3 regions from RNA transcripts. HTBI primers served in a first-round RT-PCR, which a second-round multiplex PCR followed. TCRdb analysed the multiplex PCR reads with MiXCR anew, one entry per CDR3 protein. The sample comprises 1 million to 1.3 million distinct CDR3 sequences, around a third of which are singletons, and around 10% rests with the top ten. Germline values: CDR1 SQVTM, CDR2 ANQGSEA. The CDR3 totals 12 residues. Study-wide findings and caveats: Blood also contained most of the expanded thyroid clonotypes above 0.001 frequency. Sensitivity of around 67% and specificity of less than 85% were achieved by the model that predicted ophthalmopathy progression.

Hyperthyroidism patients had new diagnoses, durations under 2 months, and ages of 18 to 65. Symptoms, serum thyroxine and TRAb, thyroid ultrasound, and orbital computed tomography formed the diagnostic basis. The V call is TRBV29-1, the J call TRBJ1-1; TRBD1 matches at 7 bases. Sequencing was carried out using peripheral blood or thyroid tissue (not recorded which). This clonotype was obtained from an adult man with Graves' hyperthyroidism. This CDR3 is CSVDPDRSRSVF. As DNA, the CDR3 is TGCAGCGTTGACCCGGACAGGTCGCGGAGTGTCTTT.